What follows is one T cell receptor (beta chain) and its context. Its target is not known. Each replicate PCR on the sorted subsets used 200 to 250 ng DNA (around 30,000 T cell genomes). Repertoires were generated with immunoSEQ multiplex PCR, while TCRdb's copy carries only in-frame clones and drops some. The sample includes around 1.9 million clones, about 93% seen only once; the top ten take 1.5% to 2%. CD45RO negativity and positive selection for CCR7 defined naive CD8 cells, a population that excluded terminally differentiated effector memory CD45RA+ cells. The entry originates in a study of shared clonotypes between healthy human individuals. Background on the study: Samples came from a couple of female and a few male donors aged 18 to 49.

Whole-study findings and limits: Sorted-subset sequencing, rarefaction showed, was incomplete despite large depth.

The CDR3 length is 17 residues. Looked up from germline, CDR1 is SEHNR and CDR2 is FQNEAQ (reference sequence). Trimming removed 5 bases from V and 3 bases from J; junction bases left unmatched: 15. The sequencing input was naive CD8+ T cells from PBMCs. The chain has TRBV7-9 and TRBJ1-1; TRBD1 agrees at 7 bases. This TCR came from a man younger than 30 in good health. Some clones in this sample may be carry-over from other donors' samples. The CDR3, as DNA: TGTGCCAGCAGCCCATGGGGGGAGGGGGCGCGGGACACTGAAGCTTTCTTT. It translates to CASSPWGEGARDTEAFF.